Sequencing of this TCR beta chain was carried out in a study of neurological immune-mediated disorders. General study results and limits: Private repertoires in all groups were suggested by the absence of shared CDR3 amino acid sequences among expanded clones across subjects.

This clonotype was observed many times. The antigen remains unidentified. Time point indicated: longitudinal time-point 3. Maryland, USA blood bank volunteers served as healthy controls. After removal of 6 bases from V and 7 bases from J, the junction contained 9 bases not matched to a gene. Per the germline V gene, CDR1 is SGHKS and CDR2 is YYEKEE (reference sequence). The CDR3 runs to 13 residues. TCRdb reprocessed the 5' RACE reads with MiXCR, giving one entry per CDR3 protein. The sample includes 53,000 or so distinct CDR3 sequences, more than 7% of them seen just once. Sequenced material: PBMCs. The gene calls are TRBV5-5 and TRBJ2-5, with 7 bases fitting TRBD2. The clonotype comes from a woman aged 40 to 55 in good health. The CDR3 DNA reads as TGTGCCAGCACTAGCGGAGCTGGGACGACCCAGTACTTC. Amino acids: CASTSGAGTTQYF.